One and the same sample provided the 21 T cell receptor beta chains below, sequenced in a study of T-cell reconstitution after alpha-beta-depleted transplantation in children (TCRdb year 2016). According to the study, the label for this sample's treatment or condition signals: allogeneic hematopoietic cell transplantation with graft depleted of TCRalphabeta T cells and CD19 B cells. The library was produced with PCR. This sample was sequenced with an Illumina HiSeq 2500. To normalize quantification of the TCRbeta repertoire, the TCR libraries were built with molecular barcoding that relied on unique molecular identifiers. Clones were called with MiXCR by TCRdb after fastp trimmed the public reads at Q25, and only in-frame beta chains were retained. One record per CDR3 amino acid sequence lists the most common genes and DNA. This sample is represented by 500,000 or so distinct CDR3 sequences; 9.5% to 12% of them were singletons. The ten largest clones represent 12% to 15% of the sample.

The sequenced sample was PBMCs, mostly from graft donor cells, obtained 180 days after TCRalphabeta/CD19-depleted stem cell transplant. Source of these receptors: a female patient between 2 and 15 years old who had a stem cell transplant for aplastic anemia, so the T cells may come from the graft donor.

In its sample, this clonotype was seen a few times. The chain links TRBV3-1 to TRBJ1-5; unclear D gene. Germline-derived CDR1 and CDR2 are LGHDT and YNNKEL (reference sequence). V was shortened by 0 bases and J by 7 bases, with 13 bases between the two germline ends. The CDR3 runs 15 residues. CDR3 in DNA: TGTGCCAGCAGCCAAGAGCGAGGGTCAGGCCAGCCCCAGCATTTT. Its translation: CASSQERGSGQPQHF.

The CDR3 DNA reads as TGTGCCACCAGTGGACGTGCCGGGATCGGGGAGGAGACCCAGTACTTC. It specifies CATSGRAGIGEETQYF. The chain recombines TRBV24-1 with TRBJ2-5; D might be TRBD2 (5 bases). Trimming pared 5 bases from V and 5 bases from J, leaving 20 bases between. Germline V gives CDR1 KGHDR, CDR2 SFDVKD. This CDR3 contains 16 residues.

V and J are TRBV30 and TRBJ2-2; a weak D match, TRBD1 (6 bases). Between the trimmed V and J ends, which lost 4 bases and 5 bases, there was a span of 14 bases. Germline V gene lookup returns CDR1 GTSNPN and CDR2 SVGIG (reference sequence). This CDR3 spans 14 amino acids. CDR3 sequence: CAWTQGQTTGELFF. CDR3 DNA: TGTGCCTGGACCCAAGGACAGACAACCGGGGAGCTGTTTTTT.

There are a few counts of this clonotype. This chain uses TRBV28 with TRBJ2-3; D tentatively reads TRBD1 or TRBD2 (5 bases each). The CDR3 extends over 16 amino acids. Germline CDR1 is MDHEN and CDR2 is SYDVKM. The germline V and J ends were trimmed by 8 bases and 5 bases, with 23 bases remaining between them. The CDR3 protein is CASDTRWGKPVDTQYF. For the CDR3, the DNA is TGTGCCAGCGACACGCGTTGGGGGAAACCCGTAGATACGCAGTATTTT.

The chain has TRBV13 and TRBJ2-2; 10 bases align to TRBD2. From germline, CDR1 is PRHDT and CDR2 FYEKMQ (reference sequence). The CDR3 runs to 17 residues. V was pared by 3 bases and J by 5 bases, with 9 bases of the junction left unmatched. The CDR3 DNA is TGTGCCAGCAGCTTCAGCGGGAGGGCCGTAGAAACCGGGGAGCTGTTTTTT. Residues: CASSFSGRAVETGELFF.

The chain is built from TRBV20-1 and TRBJ2-7; D ambiguous. The CDR3 covers 13 residues. The germline V gene encodes CDR1 DFQATT and CDR2 SNEGSKA (reference sequence). CDR3 in amino acids: CAPVAQSSYEQYF. CDR3 DNA: TGCGCTCCTGTGGCGCAGAGCTCCTACGAGCAGTACTTC.

For this clonotype: Germline is not matched at one junction end, which may reflect a read error. This chain links TRBV5-1 with TRBJ2-7; TRBD1 matches at 10 bases. There are 16 residues in the CDR3. Germline values: CDR1 SGHRS, CDR2 YFSETQ. The CDR3 nucleotides are TGCGCCAGCAGCCTCGGACAGGGGGGGCCTACCTACGAGCATTACTTC. This encodes CASSLGQGGPTYEHYF.

This clonotype was counted a few times. This rearrangement joins TRBV7-2 to TRBJ1-4, with D maybe TRBD1 (5 bases). The CDR3 is made up of 14 amino acids. V lost 7 bases, J lost 4 bases, and 13 bases lay in between. CDR1 is SGHTA and CDR2 is FQGNSA in the germline V gene. The chain's CDR3 is CASTTGEFNEKLFF. The CDR3 bases are TGTGCCAGCACCACGGGGGAGTTTAATGAAAAACTGTTTTTT. The whole variable domain, filled in from reference TRBV7-2 and TRBJ1-4, reads GAGVSQSPSNKVTEKGKDVELRCDPISGHTALYWYRQSLGQGLEFLIYFQGNSAPDKSGLPSDRFSAERTGGSVSTLTIQRTQQEDSAVYLCASTTGEFNEKLFFGSGTQLSVL.

The chain employs TRBV12-3 or TRBV12-4 and TRBJ1-2; no firm D call. The length of the CDR3 is 16 residues. The V and J ends lost 0 bases and 5 bases respectively, with 16 bases between them. The CDR3 nucleotides read TGTGCCAGCAGTTTAGCGCGAGGGTCCGCCCTTTATGGCTACACCTTC. It codes for CASSLARGSALYGYTF.

This clonotype was detected only a few times. The chain uses TRBV28 and TRBJ2-3, with 8 bases identical to TRBD2. V lost 5 bases, J lost 0 bases, and 10 bases stayed unmatched. The germline V gene encodes CDR1 MDHEN and CDR2 SYDVKM. This CDR3 has 17 amino acids. CDR3 DNA: TGTGCCAGCAGTCAGGGGACTAGTATACCTAGCACAGATACGCAGTATTTT. Translated: CASSQGTSIPSTDTQYF.

The chain uses TRBV5-1 and TRBJ1-1, with TRBD1 as a possible D gene (6 bases). The CDR3 length is 16 residues. V lost 3 bases to trimming and J lost 2 bases, with 17 bases between them. Per germline, CDR1 SGHRS and CDR2 YFSETQ. As DNA, the CDR3 is TGCGCCAGCAGCTGGAGAAACAGGGAAGTAAACACTGAAGCTTTCTTT. Translation gives CASSWRNREVNTEAFF.

This clonotype was seen a few times. The chain links TRBV2 to TRBJ2-2; 7 bases match TRBD1. This CDR3 has 17 residues. The V gene end was trimmed by 3 bases and the J gene end by 2 bases; junction bases not matched to a gene: 9. In germline, CDR1 is SNHLY, CDR2 FYNNEI. The CDR3 loop reads CASSDPMDRRNTGELFF. CDR3 DNA: TGTGCCAGCAGTGACCCTATGGACAGGCGAAACACCGGGGAGCTGTTTTTT.

The genes are TRBV4-3 and TRBJ1-1; D possibly corresponds to TRBD1 (6 bases). Germline V gene lookup returns CDR1 LGHNA and CDR2 YSLEER. CDR3 length equals 20 residues. The V gene lost 4 bases and the J gene lost 4 bases, with 31 bases spanning the gap. The CDR3 sequence is CASSPIEGETGLSSGTEAFF. In DNA, the CDR3 is TGCGCCAGCAGCCCCATAGAAGGGGAGACAGGCCTCTCCTCGGGCACTGAAGCTTTCTTT.

The CDR3 is CASSKAPAGLTDTQYF. In DNA form, the CDR3 reads TGTGCCAGCAGCAAGGCCCCTGCGGGATTAACAGATACGCAGTATTTT. The chain has TRBV21-1 and TRBJ2-3; whether TRBD2, the table's D call, matches the DNA was not checked. TRBV21-1 is a documented pseudogene. The CDR3 runs to 16 residues.

The genes are TRBV15 and TRBJ2-1; no reliable D call. The CDR3 has 15 amino acids. The V and J ends lost 1 base and 8 bases respectively, with 15 bases between them. CDR1 is LNHNV and CDR2 is YYDKDF in the germline V gene (reference sequence). CDR3 nucleotide sequence: TGTGCCACCAGCAGAGCGCACACCTTGGGATATGAGCAGTTCTTC. Translation gives CATSRAHTLGYEQFF.

This clonotype was detected only a few times. This CDR3 is CASSLSSGSGGTGELFF. In DNA, the CDR3 is TGTGCCAGCAGTTTATCTAGCGGGAGCGGGGGCACCGGGGAGCTGTTTTTT. The J gene is TRBJ2-2, the V gene TRBV27; 9 positions agree with TRBD2. J gave up 4 bases and V 0 bases, and 6 bases lay outside the gene matches. CDR3 length: 17 amino acids. Germline assignment: CDR1 MNHEY and CDR2 SMNVEV (reference sequence).

The chain combines TRBV12-3 or TRBV12-4 with TRBJ1-6, with 9 bases fitting TRBD1. The CDR3 is made up of 14 amino acids. The trim removed 6 bases at V and 7 bases at J, leaving 4 bases unmatched. In DNA form, the CDR3 reads TGTGCCAGCAGCCGACAGGGGGTAAATTCACCCCTCCACTTT. Its translation is CASSRQGVNSPLHF.

In its sample, this clonotype was seen a few times. The chain couples TRBV18 to TRBJ2-7, with 10 positions matching TRBD2. Looked up from germline, CDR1 is KGHSH and CDR2 is LQKENI. Trimming at V came to 5 bases and at J to 5 bases, leaving 3 bases not matched to a gene. CDR3 length: 13 residues. The DNA for the CDR3 is TGTGCCAGCTCAGGCCTAGCGGGAGACGAGCAGTACTTC. Amino acid sequence: CASSGLAGDEQYF.

This clonotype was detected a few times. V is TRBV20-1 and J is TRBJ2-7; no reliable D call. Germline V gene data show CDR1 as DFQATT and CDR2 as SNEGSKA (reference sequence). V lost 6 bases and J lost 0, with 15 bases in between. This CDR3 is built from 14 residues. The CDR3 region has the DNA TGCAGTGCAGGTCCCATAAGGGACTCCTACGAGCAGTACTTC. Amino acids: CSAGPIRDSYEQYF.

This clonotype was counted ten times or more. This rearrangement joins TRBV6-5 to TRBJ1-3; D unresolved. CDR1 is MNHEY, CDR2 SVGAGI, per germline. This CDR3 is 12 amino acids long. The V end lost 6 bases, the J end lost 4 bases, and 7 bases lay between the germline ends. The CDR3 reads CASSLNGNTIYF. The CDR3 nucleotides read TGTGCCAGCAGCCTCAACGGAAACACCATATATTTT.

This clonotype was observed a single time. The genes are TRBV25-1 and TRBJ2-7; D is perhaps TRBD1 (5 bases). Germline V gene lookup returns CDR1 MGHDK and CDR2 SYGVNS. V gave up 3 bases and J gave up 2 bases, with 14 bases separating them. CDR3 length: 15 residues. The CDR3 DNA reads as TGTGCCAGCAGTGATAGGGGCGGAATCCCCTACGAGCAGTACTTC. Translated: CASSDRGGIPYEQYF.